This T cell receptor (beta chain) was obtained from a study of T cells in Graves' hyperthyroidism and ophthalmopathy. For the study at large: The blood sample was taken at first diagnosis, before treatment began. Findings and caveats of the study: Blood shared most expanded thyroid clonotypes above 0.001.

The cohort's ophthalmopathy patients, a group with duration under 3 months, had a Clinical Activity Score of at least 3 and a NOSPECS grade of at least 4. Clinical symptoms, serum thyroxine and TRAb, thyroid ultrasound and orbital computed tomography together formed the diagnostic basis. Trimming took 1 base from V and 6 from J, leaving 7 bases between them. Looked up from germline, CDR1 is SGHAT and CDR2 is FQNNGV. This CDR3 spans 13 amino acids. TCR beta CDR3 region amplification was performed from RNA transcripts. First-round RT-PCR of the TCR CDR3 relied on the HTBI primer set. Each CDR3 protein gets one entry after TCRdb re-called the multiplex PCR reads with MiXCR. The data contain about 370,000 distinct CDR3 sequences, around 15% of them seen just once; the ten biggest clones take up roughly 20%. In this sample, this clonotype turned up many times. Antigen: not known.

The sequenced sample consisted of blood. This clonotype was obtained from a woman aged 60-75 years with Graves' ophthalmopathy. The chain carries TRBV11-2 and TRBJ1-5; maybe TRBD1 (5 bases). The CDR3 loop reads CASSLGGIQPQHF. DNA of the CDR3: TGTGCCAGCAGCTTAGGGGGGATTCAGCCCCAGCATTTT.